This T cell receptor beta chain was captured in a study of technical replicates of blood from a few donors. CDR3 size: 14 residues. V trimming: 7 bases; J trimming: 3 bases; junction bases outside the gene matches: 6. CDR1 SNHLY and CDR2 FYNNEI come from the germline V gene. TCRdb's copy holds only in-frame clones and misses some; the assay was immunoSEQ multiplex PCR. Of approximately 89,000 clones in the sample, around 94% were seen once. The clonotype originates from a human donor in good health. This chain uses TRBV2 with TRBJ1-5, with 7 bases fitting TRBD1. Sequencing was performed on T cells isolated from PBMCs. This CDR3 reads CASTSGTANQPQHF. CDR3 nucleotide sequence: TGTGCCAGCACCTCCGGGACAGCCAATCAGCCCCAGCATTTT.